The T cell receptor (beta chain) under discussion was sequenced for a study of early T cells in non-severe SARS-CoV-2 infection. Across the study: Alpha and beta chains were unpaired, from unsorted whole-blood bulk RNA. The study, taken as a whole, reports: Missing private and CD4 specificities, VDJdb matching favored anti-spike CD8 responses.

Attachment of unique molecular identifiers was made to individual cDNA molecules. TCRdb reprocessed the 5' RACE reads with MiXCR, giving one entry per CDR3 protein. In the table there are more than 60,000 distinct CDR3 sequences, 9.5% to 15% of which are singletons. The CDR3 runs to 17 residues. V lost 3 bases to trimming and J lost 0 bases; unmatched junction nucleotides: 8. The germline V gene encodes CDR1 MNHNS and CDR2 SASEGT. This clonotype was detected many times. Its specificity is unknown. The sample in question was whole blood, obtained at baseline. This TCR came from an adult who was a healthcare worker with PCR-confirmed SARS-CoV-2 infection or an uninfected control (not recorded which). J is TRBJ2-7 and V is TRBV6-1; the match to TRBD1 covers 10 bases. CDR3 DNA sequence: TGTGCCAGCAGTGAGTTGGACAGGGGGTTTCCCTCCTACGAGCAGTACTTC. It specifies CASSELDRGFPSYEQYF.